What follows are 20 T cell receptor beta chains derived from one specimen sequenced in a study of lung T cells in sarcoidosis with Löfgren's syndrome. A single record per CDR3 protein comes from TCRdb applying MiXCR to the reads. Of around 60,000 distinct CDR3 sequences in the sample, 21% were seen once. What was sequenced was CD4+ T cells from PBMCs. The receptors were gathered from a human donor with sarcoidosis (Löfgren's syndrome or another form), or a control subject (not recorded which).

The rearrangement links TRBV2 to TRBJ2-2; no clear D gene. The CDR3 covers 14 residues. Germline assignment: CDR1 SNHLY and CDR2 FYNNEI. Trimming took 4 bases from V and 4 from J, leaving 10 bases between them. The DNA of the CDR3 is TGTGCCAGCAGTGGAGGTGCCTCCACCGGGGAGCTGTTTTTT. Amino acids: CASSGGASTGELFF.

Regarding this clonotype: This may stem from a read error, because a much larger clone lies one nucleotide away. The V and J genes are TRBV2 and TRBJ2-1; 7 bases are shared with TRBD1. This CDR3 is 13 amino acids long. The V gene end was trimmed by 4 bases and the J gene end by 5 bases; junction bases not matched to a gene: 2. Germline V gene data show CDR1 as SNHLY and CDR2 as FYNNEI. This chain's CDR3 is CASSGDRDNEQFF. CDR3 coding DNA: TGTGCCAGCAGTGGGGACAGAGACAATGAGCAGTTCTTC. Based on the CDR3 plus reference TRBV2 and TRBJ2-1, the full variable domain is EPEVTQTPSHQVTQMGQEVILRCVPISNHLYFYWYRQILGQKVEFLVSFYNNEISEKSEIFDDQFSVERPDGSNFTLKIRSTKLEDSAMYFCASSGDRDNEQFFGPGTRLTVL.

This clonotype has ten or more counts. This chain uses TRBV27 with TRBJ2-7; a weak D match, TRBD2 (5 bases). The CDR3 extends over 13 amino acids. V was cut by 4 bases and J by 4 bases, with 11 bases left in between. The germline gives CDR1 MNHEY, CDR2 SMNVEV (reference sequence). The DNA of the CDR3 is TGTGCCAGCAGTTCCCATCGGGATTACGAGCAGTACTTC. Translating gives CASSSHRDYEQYF.

This clonotype was counted many times. The rearrangement uses TRBV6-1 and TRBJ1-1; weak D call: TRBD1 (6 bases). CDR1 is MNHNS and CDR2 is SASEGT in the germline V gene. This CDR3 contains 15 residues. The V and J ends lost 3 bases and 0 bases respectively, with 11 bases between them. The CDR3 coding sequence is TGTGCCAGCAGTGACCAAGGGGGGATGAACACTGAAGCTTTCTTT. This translates into CASSDQGGMNTEAFF.

The sample holds a few counts of this clonotype. V is TRBV19 and J is TRBJ1-5; a weak D match, TRBD1 (6 bases). Germline V gene data show CDR1 as LNHDA and CDR2 as SQIVND (reference sequence). The V gene lost 4 bases and the J gene lost 4 bases, with 20 bases spanning the gap. This CDR3 has 17 residues. As DNA, the CDR3 is TGTGCCAGTAGTACACCTTTTACAGGGAGGGGAAATCAGCCCCAGCATTTT. This translates into CASSTPFTGRGNQPQHF.

This rearrangement joins TRBV5-4 to TRBJ2-1; D remains unclear. This CDR3 contains 15 residues. Trimming pared 0 bases from V and 2 bases from J, leaving 9 bases between. CDR1 is SGHNT and CDR2 is YYREEE in the germline V gene (reference sequence). CDR3 region: CASSLDGRPYNEQFF. As DNA, the CDR3 is TGTGCCAGCAGCTTGGACGGCCGGCCCTACAATGAGCAGTTCTTC.

This clonotype was recorded a few times. The gene calls are TRBV28 and TRBJ1-1, with D unresolved. The ends were cut back, 7 bases at V and 1 base at J, with 7 bases in the middle. Germline assignment: CDR1 MDHEN and CDR2 SYDVKM. The CDR3 is 12 amino acids. CDR3 nucleotide sequence: TGTGCCAGCATCGTAGGGAACACTGAAGCTTTCTTT. This codes for CASIVGNTEAFF. The whole variable domain, remainder taken from reference TRBV28 and TRBJ1-1, is DVKVTQSSRYLVKRTGEKVFLECVQDMDHENMFWYRQDPGLGLRLIYFSYDVKMKEKGDIPEGYSVSREKKERFSLILESASTNQTSMYLCASIVGNTEAFFGQGTRLTVV.

This clonotype has a count of ten or more. The rearrangement uses TRBV7-2 and TRBJ2-1, with 8 bases that match TRBD2. The germline V gene has CDR1 SGHTA and CDR2 FQGNSA. Germline trimming cut 2 bases from V and 8 bases from J; bases unmatched to any gene: 8. The CDR3 sequence is 15 residues long. The CDR3 reads CASSLRREARYEQFF. The CDR3 DNA reads TGTGCCAGCAGCTTAAGGCGGGAGGCCCGGTATGAGCAGTTCTTC.

This clonotype came up once. At one end the junction does not follow the germline gene, possibly because of a read error. This sequence joins TRBV4-3 and TRBJ1-4; D is undetermined. Germline V gives CDR1 LGHNA, CDR2 YSLEER. The CDR3 is made up of 14 amino acids. The CDR3 protein is CANSQMVPVEKLFF. The CDR3 DNA reads TGCGCCAACAGCCAAATGGTGCCCGTTGAAAAACTGTTTTTT.

This clonotype occurred many times. The CDR3 nucleotides read TGTGCCAGCAGTGAAGGTAGGGCAGCCCATGAGCAGTTCTTC. Its translation is CASSEGRAAHEQFF. The chain has TRBV6-1 and TRBJ2-1; D ambiguous. Trimming removed 1 base from V and 8 bases from J, with 12 bases in between. There are 14 residues in the CDR3. Germline CDR1 is MNHNS and CDR2 is SASEGT.

This clonotype was seen ten or more times. The chain uses TRBV20-1 and TRBJ2-5; 8 bases match TRBD2. The V segment lost 0 bases and the J segment 3 bases; nucleotides outside the gene matches: 9. The germline V gene has CDR1 DFQATT and CDR2 SNEGSKA (reference sequence). CDR3 length: 16 residues. CDR3 nucleotide sequence: TGCAGTGCTAGAGATGTGGGAGCGGGAGTAAAAGAGACCCAGTACTTC. Its translation is CSARDVGAGVKETQYF.

This clonotype was detected many times. J is TRBJ2-1 and V is TRBV20-1; TRBD1 agrees at 12 bases. This CDR3 is 15 amino acids long. Germline V gene lookup returns CDR1 DFQATT and CDR2 SNEGSKA (reference sequence). The J segment lost 7 bases and the V segment lost 5 bases, leaving 9 bases of the junction unmatched. The CDR3 loop is CSAPTGQGAGNEQFF. In DNA, the CDR3 is TGCAGTGCTCCGACGGGACAGGGGGCGGGAAATGAGCAGTTCTTC.

V and J are TRBV5-1 and TRBJ2-7; D is tentatively TRBD1 or TRBD2 (7 bases each). V lost 5 bases and J 3 bases, leaving 15 bases between the germline ends. Germline loops: CDR1 SGHRS, CDR2 YFSETQ. The CDR3 has 14 amino acids. Written as DNA, the CDR3 is TGCGCCAGCAGTCTACAGGGGAGGGACTACGAGCAGTACTTC. Translation gives CASSLQGRDYEQYF. Supplemented by reference TRBV5-1 and TRBJ2-7, the full variable domain reads KAGVTQTPRYLIKTRGQQVTLSCSPISGHRSVSWYQQTPGQGLQFLFEYFSETQRNKGNFPGRFSGRQFSNSRSEMNVSTLELGDSALYLCASSLQGRDYEQYFGPGTRLTVT.

A word on this clonotype: This sequence may be a read error, since a much larger clone differs from it by one base. This chain joins TRBV28 and TRBJ2-7; D unclear. CDR3 length: 15 amino acids. In germline, CDR1 is MDHEN, CDR2 SYDVKM. V gave up 6 bases and J gave up 1 base, with 16 bases separating them. This chain's CDR3 is CASRRSVHGSYEQYF. The CDR3 nucleotides are TGTGCCAGCAGGCGGAGCGTCCACGGGTCCTACGAGCAGTACTTC. The full variable domain, in which reference TRBV28 and TRBJ2-7 provide the parts outside the CDR3, is DVKVTQSSRYLVKRTGEKVFLECVQDMDHENMFWYRQDPGLGLRLIYFSYDVKMKEKGDIPEGYSVSREKKERFSLILESASTNQTSMYLCASRRSVHGSYEQYFGPGTRLTVT.

This clonotype came up many times. The chain has TRBV27 and TRBJ2-7; 11 bases are shared with TRBD2. CDR3 size: 20 residues. V shed 3 bases, J shed 0 bases, and the junction held 16 bases outside the gene matches. Looked up from germline, CDR1 is MNHEY and CDR2 is SMNVEV (reference sequence). The chain's CDR3 is CASSFEGRLAGGLSSYEQYF. For the CDR3, the DNA is TGTGCCAGCAGTTTCGAGGGTAGGCTAGCGGGAGGCCTAAGCTCCTACGAGCAGTACTTC.

About this clonotype itself: The DNA is left out, because the CDR3 cannot be placed on it with certainty; the CDR3 is given as TCRdb lists it. V is TRBV28 and J is TRBJ1-2; the tabulated D call, TRBD1, remains unverified against the DNA. The CDR3 totals 14 residues, both ends included. The germline CDR1 and CDR2 sequences are MDHEN and SYDVKM. The CDR3 is CASSLFGQGNGYAF.

This clonotype has at least ten counts. The chain has TRBV18 and TRBJ2-7; D gene ambiguous. The V gene's germline CDR1 is KGHSH and CDR2 LQKENI. This CDR3 region has 12 residues. V was cut by 4 bases and J by 2 bases, with 6 bases left in between. The CDR3 DNA is TGTGCCAGCTCACTGAACCCCTACGAGCAGTACTTC. Protein: CASSLNPYEQYF.

Many counts were recorded for this clonotype. This rearrangement joins TRBV24-1 to TRBJ2-1; D unresolved. CDR3 length: 15 residues. The germline V gene has CDR1 KGHDR and CDR2 SFDVKD. Trimming cost V 2 bases and J 7 bases, with 14 bases left between them. The CDR3 DNA follows: TGTGCCACCAGTGATTCCAGACCCGAGGCGAATGAGCAGTTCTTC. This sequence encodes CATSDSRPEANEQFF.

In its sample, this clonotype was seen many times. CDR3 nucleotides: TGTGCCAGCAGTGAATGGACCGGGACAGAAAAGACCCAGTACTTC. Translated, it gives CASSEWTGTEKTQYF. The V gene is TRBV25-1, the J gene TRBJ2-5; TRBD1 matches 7 bases. Trimming cost V 1 base and J 6 bases; bases outside gene matches: 8. The CDR3 extends over 15 amino acids. The germline V gene has CDR1 MGHDK and CDR2 SYGVNS.

This clonotype showed up many times. V gene TRBV6-2 or TRBV6-3 combines with J gene TRBJ2-7, with D unresolved. Germline V gene lookup returns CDR1 MNHEY and CDR2 SVGEGT. With 4 bases removed from V and 3 bases from J, the gap between germline ends came to 4 bases. CDR3 length: 11 residues. The DNA of the CDR3 is TGTGCCAGCAGTTCACTCTACGAGCAGTACTTC. Translating gives CASSSLYEQYF.